The 14 T cell receptor beta chains reported below all come from one sample, sequenced in a study of cytomegalovirus exposure and HLA in healthy donors. Repertoires were generated with immunoSEQ multiplex PCR, while TCRdb's copy carries only in-frame clones and drops some. The sample holds 95,000 to 150,000 clones; 89% are singletons and the top ten take 1.5% to 2.5%. The sequencing sample was made of PBMCs. These receptors all stem from a woman aged 18-29 years in good health and CMV-seronegative.

The sample holds a few counts of this clone. V is TRBV7-9 and J is TRBJ2-1; no definite D call. V was trimmed by 5 bases and J by 4 bases, leaving 12 bases between them. Germline CDR1 SEHNR, CDR2 FQNEAQ (reference sequence). The CDR3 is made up of 14 amino acids. As DNA, the CDR3 is TGTGCCAGCAGCCCTCGGTCTTCGTACAATGAGCAGTTCTTC. Translation: CASSPRSSYNEQFF.

The rearrangement links TRBV7-9 to TRBJ2-1, with 12 bases lining up with TRBD2. Germline V gene data show CDR1 as SEHNR and CDR2 as FQNEAQ (reference sequence). Losses at the gene ends were 3 bases for V and 9 bases for J; bases not matched to a gene: 6. The CDR3 runs 15 residues. The CDR3 sequence: CASSFSSGRAGEQFF. CDR3 coding DNA: TGTGCCAGCAGCTTCTCTAGCGGGAGGGCCGGTGAGCAGTTCTTC.

J is TRBJ2-4 and V is TRBV28; 10 bases align to TRBD2. Per germline, CDR1 MDHEN and CDR2 SYDVKM. This CDR3 is built from 16 residues. V lost 2 bases and J lost 5; bases outside the gene matches: 6. CDR3 DNA: TGTGCCAGCAGTTTAGTGGCTAGCGGGGGTCAAAACATTCAGTACTTC. Protein: CASSLVASGGQNIQYF.

The CDR3 reads CASSLERAGALDTQYF. In DNA form, the CDR3 reads TGTGCCAGCAGCTTAGAAAGAGCGGGAGCCCTAGATACGCAGTATTTT. This chain connects TRBV7-2 to TRBJ2-3; 8 positions match TRBD2. The CDR3 has 16 residues. V trimming: 1 base; J trimming: 5 bases; junction bases outside the gene matches: 8. Germline lookup yields CDR1 SGHTA and CDR2 FQGNSA.

This chain links TRBV19 with TRBJ2-7, with a weak D call TRBD1 (6 bases). The CDR3 extends over 15 amino acids. Germline V gives CDR1 LNHDA, CDR2 SQIVND (reference sequence). V was cut by 3 bases and J by 0 bases, with 12 bases left in between. The CDR3 reads CASSIAGASSYEQYF. CDR3 nucleotide sequence: TGTGCCAGTAGTATTGCAGGGGCGAGCTCCTACGAGCAGTACTTC.

V usage is TRBV7-6 and J usage is TRBJ2-3, with 7 bases identical to TRBD1. Germline V gene lookup returns CDR1 SGHVS and CDR2 FNYEAQ. This CDR3 spans 15 amino acids. V was clipped by 5 bases and J by 2 bases; unmatched bases: 7. CDR3: CASSTTTGNTDTQYF. DNA of the CDR3: TGTGCCAGCAGCACGACGACAGGGAACACAGATACGCAGTATTTT.

The chain is built from TRBV4-1 and TRBJ2-7, with a weak D call TRBD2 (6 bases). The length of the CDR3 is 15 residues. V was pared by 0 bases and J by 5 bases, with 14 bases between. Per germline, CDR1 MGHRA and CDR2 YSYEKL. The CDR3 DNA reads TGCGCCAGCAGCCAAGATTCGGGGGACCTTGACGAGCAGTACTTC. Encoded protein: CASSQDSGDLDEQYF.

This clone was recorded only once. The chain is built from TRBV6-1 and TRBJ2-1; 16 positions match TRBD2. Trimming at V came to 5 bases and at J to 1 base, leaving 11 bases not matched to a gene. The CDR3 loop spans 20 amino acids. Germline V lookup: CDR1 MNHNS, CDR2 SASEGT. CDR3 coding DNA: TGTGCCAGCAGTCAAGGGACTAGCGGGAGGGGGCCAAGGTCCTACAATGAGCAGTTCTTC. This sequence encodes CASSQGTSGRGPRSYNEQFF.

This sequence joins TRBV7-6 and TRBJ2-2, with TRBD2 matching over 12 bases. This CDR3 spans 16 amino acids. CDR1 SGHVS and CDR2 FNYEAQ come from the germline V gene. The V and J ends lost 5 bases and 12 bases, in that order; junction bases with no gene match: 13. Here the CDR3 DNA reads TGTGCCAGCAGCCTCCCGAAGTCACTAGCGGGGGGCCAGCTGTTTTTT. Residues: CASSLPKSLAGGQLFF.

The chain is built from TRBV6-5 and TRBJ2-7; D is perhaps TRBD1 (7 bases). The CDR3 spans 14 residues. Germline V gene lookup returns CDR1 MNHEY and CDR2 SVGAGI. Trimming cost V 5 bases and J 0 bases, with 11 bases left between them. The CDR3 DNA follows: TGTGCCAGCAGTCGACAGGGACTCTCCTACGAGCAGTACTTC. It specifies CASSRQGLSYEQYF.

V is TRBV4-2 and J is TRBJ1-1; the match to TRBD1 covers 7 bases. The length of the CDR3 is 14 residues. Germline V gene sequence: CDR1 LGHNA, CDR2 YNFKEQ. Trimming at V came to 2 bases and at J to 5 bases, leaving 5 bases not matched to a gene. The CDR3 coding sequence is TGTGCCAGCAGCCAAAGGGACAGCCGAACTGAAGCTTTCTTT. Translated, it gives CASSQRDSRTEAFF.

The rearrangement links TRBV19 to TRBJ1-1; the D gene is possibly TRBD1 (6 bases). CDR1 is LNHDA and CDR2 is SQIVND in the germline V gene (reference sequence). The CDR3 totals 18 residues. Trimming cost V 0 bases and J 2 bases, with 19 bases left between them. The CDR3 nucleotides are TGTGCCAGTAGTATAGATAGGGGGGGTTTGGAGATTAACACTGAAGCTTTCTTT. Its translation is CASSIDRGGLEINTEAFF. The full variable domain, with the rest looked up from reference TRBV19 and TRBJ1-1, is DGGITQSPKYLFRKEGQNVTLSCEQNLNHDAMYWYRQDPGQGLRLIYYSQIVNDFQKGDIAEGYSVSREKKESFPLTVTSAQKNPTAFYLCASSIDRGGLEINTEAFFGQGTRLTVV.

The CDR3 is CASSHALAGGPGEQFF. CDR3 bases: TGCGCCAGCAGCCACGCTCTAGCGGGAGGGCCGGGTGAGCAGTTCTTC. The chain joins TRBV5-1 to TRBJ2-1; 12 bases are shared with TRBD2. Germline CDR1 and CDR2: SGHRS and YFSETQ. This CDR3 is 16 amino acids long. V lost 4 bases and J lost 9; bases outside the gene matches: 11.

The chain carries TRBV15 and TRBJ1-5; possibly TRBD1 for D (6 bases). The germline V and J ends were trimmed by 0 bases and 7 bases, with 16 bases remaining between them. Germline CDR1 and CDR2: LNHNV and YYDKDF (reference sequence). The CDR3 has 16 residues. This CDR3 is CATSRDFRGALQPQHF. Written as DNA, the CDR3 is TGTGCCACCAGCAGAGATTTCAGGGGCGCGTTGCAGCCCCAGCATTTT.